The present T cell receptor (beta chain) was sequenced within a study of CD8 T cells in Susac syndrome. Study-level background: Sequencing included Susac syndrome patients, about 6 of them with active disease and about eight in remission. There were Susac syndrome patients who were therapy-naive at blood draw, others on corticosteroids, and others on intravenous immunoglobulin alone.

Germline CDR1 and CDR2: SGDLS and YYNGEE. This CDR3 is 15 amino acids long. V lost 0 bases to trimming and J lost 5 bases; unmatched junction nucleotides: 5. RNA was extracted with the RNeasy kit, and a quantity of 0.5 to 1 ug was reverse transcribed using random hexamers. TCRdb reprocessed the immunoSEQ multiplex PCR reads with MiXCR, giving one entry per CDR3 protein. In the table there are more than 150,000 distinct CDR3 sequences, approximately 95% of which are singletons. This clonotype was recorded only once. TCR beta was sequenced from blood CD8+ and CD4+ T cells. The genes are TRBV9 and TRBJ2-7; TRBD1 agrees at 10 bases. The receptor was isolated from a human donor with Susac syndrome. The sequenced sample consisted of CD8+ T cells from PBMCs. The CDR3 spells CASSVEGQGNDEQYF. CDR3 coding DNA: TGTGCCAGCAGCGTAGAGGGACAGGGGAACGACGAGCAGTACTTC.